These 5 T cell receptor beta chains were all obtained from the same sample, sequenced in a study of STAT5B mutations in CD4+ large granular lymphocyte leukemia. Produced via immunoSEQ multiplex PCR; TCRdb's table is partial and in-frame only. Of 25,000 to 35,000 clones in the sample, 70% to 90% are singletons; the top ten hold about 0.41%. Sequenced material: CD4+ T cells from blood buffy coats. The source of these receptors is a human donor in good health.

The chain recombines TRBV30 with TRBJ2-2; no definite D call. CDR3 length: 13 amino acids. V shed 1 base and J shed 4 bases, with 7 bases lying between them. The germline gives CDR1 GTSNPN, CDR2 SVGIG (reference sequence). The CDR3 spells CAWSGRVTGELFF. The CDR3 DNA reads TGTGCCTGGAGTGGGAGAGTCACCGGGGAGCTGTTTTTT.

The V gene is TRBV7-3, the J gene TRBJ2-7; the match to TRBD2 covers 10 bases. Germline V gene data show CDR1 as SGHTA and CDR2 as FQGTGA. This CDR3 comprises 16 residues. The junction had 9 bases not matched to a gene; V was cut back by 5 bases and J by 2 bases. The CDR3 DNA follows: TGTGCCAGCAGCCAATTAACTAGCGGGACCCCCTACGAGCAGTACTTC. It translates to CASSQLTSGTPYEQYF.

The chain employs TRBV15 and TRBJ2-7; TRBD1 matches 9 bases. J was trimmed by 5 bases and V by 5 bases; bases with no gene match: 19. CDR3 length: 18 residues. Germline values: CDR1 LNHNV, CDR2 YYDKDF (reference sequence). CDR3 sequence (DNA): TGTGCCACCAGCGGCTACCTCCGGGACAGGGCTGTCATCCACGAGCAGTACTTC. This codes for CATSGYLRDRAVIHEQYF.

The chain has TRBV5-8 and TRBJ2-5; D is undetermined. Trimming removed 0 bases from V and 3 bases from J, with 12 bases in between. This CDR3 has 15 amino acids. Germline V gene sequence: CDR1 SGHTS, CDR2 YDEGEE. This CDR3 is CASSLGQVDKETQYF. CDR3 nucleotide sequence: TGTGCCAGCAGCTTGGGGCAGGTGGATAAAGAGACCCAGTACTTC.

The chain carries TRBV10-3 and TRBJ2-2, with D possibly being TRBD2 (6 bases). V was clipped by 4 bases and J by 2 bases, with 17 bases between them. The CDR3 loop spans 17 amino acids. Germline CDR1 reads ENHRY; CDR2 reads SYGVKD. The CDR3 DNA is TGTGCCATCAGTGGGTTGGGGGTAGCGGAAAACACCGGGGAGCTGTTTTTT. Amino acids: CAISGLGVAENTGELFF.